This T cell receptor beta chain was documented in a study of cytomegalovirus exposure and HLA in healthy donors. PCR was performed using 60 Vbeta and 13 Jbeta primers. Profiling relied on immunoSEQ multiplex PCR, and the TCRdb table lists in-frame clones only, not all of them. The sample gives approximately 110,000 clones, 65% to 80% of which show up once; about 13% is in the top ten. On this clone itself: Its specificity is not known.

General study findings and limits: TCR beta sequences numbering roughly 16,000 were associated with HLA alleles at 0.05 false discovery rate in a later analysis.

The source is a woman aged 40 to 50 in good health and CMV-seropositive. Sequenced material: PBMCs.

CDR3 loop: CAISEGSGQYF. The CDR3 DNA follows: TGTGCCATCAGTGAGGGGAGTGGGCAGTACTTC. V and J are TRBV10-3 and TRBJ2-7; weak D call: TRBD2 (5 bases). This CDR3 is 11 amino acids long. Germline lookup yields CDR1 ENHRY and CDR2 SYGVKD. Deletions cut 2 bases from V and 9 bases from J, with 8 bases between.